The present T cell receptor (beta chain) was sequenced within a study of blood T cell repertoires in COVID-19. Overall study: T cells, B-cell-depleted T cells, or PBMCs provided the cDNA or gDNA that served as material.

Trimming removed 5 bases at V and 2 bases at J, with 11 bases between. The CDR3 extends over 14 amino acids. Per germline, CDR1 MNHEY and CDR2 SVGAGI. Original handling: The authors estimated nucleated cell counts from reference gene primer amplification. Using immunoSEQ multiplex PCR, the repertoire was profiled, and TCRdb retains in-frame clones only, with some absent. The V and J calls and clone size come from that table; D and trimming were worked out from the DNA. The sample yields about 220,000 clones, 84% seen once. Source material: peripheral blood. This TCR was sampled from a young man with active or convalescent COVID-19. V and J are TRBV6-5 and TRBJ2-3; TRBD1 might be the D (5 bases). The CDR3 nucleotides are TGTGCCAGCAGTCCATCGGACAACACAGATACGCAGTATTTT. Translated, it gives CASSPSDNTDTQYF.